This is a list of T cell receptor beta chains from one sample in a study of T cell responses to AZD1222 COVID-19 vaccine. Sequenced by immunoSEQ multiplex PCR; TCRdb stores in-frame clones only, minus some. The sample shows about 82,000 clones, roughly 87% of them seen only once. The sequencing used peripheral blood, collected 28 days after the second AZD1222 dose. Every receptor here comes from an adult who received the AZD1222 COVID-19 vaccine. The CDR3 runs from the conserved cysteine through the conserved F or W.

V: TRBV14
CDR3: CASSQVPGRITEAFF

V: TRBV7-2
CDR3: CASSLNRGSNQPQHF

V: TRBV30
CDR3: CAWSLQGEQPQHF

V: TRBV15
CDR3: CATSRGTGLVDEQFF

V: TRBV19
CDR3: CASSPRPAEFYGYTF

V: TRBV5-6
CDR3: CASSFNGWNEQYF

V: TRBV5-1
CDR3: CASSSSSGARTYGYTF

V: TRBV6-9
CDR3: CASSSRGRDGYTF

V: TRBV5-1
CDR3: CASSHGGPFSYEQYF

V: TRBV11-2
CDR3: CASSSRQGMNTEAFF